The 5 T cell receptor beta chains below come from one sample, sequenced in a study of vaccination and CD4 T cells after COVID-19 (dated by TCRdb to the early 2020s). The library was prepared using PCR. Sequencing was carried out with an Illumina iSeq 100. DNA from cultured CD4+ T cells underwent TCR sequencing with the Oncomine TCR Beta short-read assay at the Johns Hopkins FTIC core. The public reads were reanalyzed by TCRdb: fastp trimming at Q25, MiXCR alignment, in-frame beta chains only. Duplicate CDR3 protein sequences are folded into a single record with the most common DNA and genes. For this sample there are 11,000 to 15,000 distinct CDR3 sequences; approximately 51% appear just once. 10% to 13% of the sample is taken by the ten largest. This specimen's treatment or condition label, interpreted: approximately nine-day PBMC culture with coronavirus spike peptide pools or control peptides (ViraFEST assay).

Their antigens are not known. Specimen: CD4+ T cells from blood, cultured in vitro. The receptors were gathered from a human donor who had recovered from COVID-19.

By share, this clonotype ranks as medium-sized (0.01 to 0.1%). V and J are TRBV20-1 and TRBJ1-6, with 7 positions matching TRBD1. This CDR3 spans 15 amino acids. Germline values: CDR1 DFQATT, CDR2 SNEGSKA (reference sequence). V was clipped by 6 bases and J by 7 bases; unmatched bases: 12. The chain's CDR3 is CSANHRDSWNSPLHF. The CDR3 DNA is TGCAGTGCCAACCATCGGGACAGTTGGAATTCACCCCTCCACTTT.

The chain joins TRBV20-1 to TRBJ1-6, with a tentative D call TRBD1 (6 bases). With 0 bases removed from V and 9 bases from J, the gap between germline ends came to 12 bases. Germline-derived CDR1 and CDR2 are DFQATT and SNEGSKA (reference sequence). The CDR3 runs 14 residues. CDR3 loop: CSARDRHRVSPLHF. The CDR3 DNA follows: TGCAGTGCTAGAGATCGGCACAGGGTTTCACCCCTCCACTTT.

This clonotype was detected only a few times. The chain joins TRBV10-2 to TRBJ1-5; a weak D match, TRBD1 (5 bases). The CDR3 sequence is 14 residues long. Trimming stripped 3 bases from V and 5 bases from J, with 11 bases between. Germline CDR1 reads WSHSY; CDR2 reads SAAADI. The CDR3 region has the DNA TGCGCCAGCAGTGAATGGGACGAAGATCAGCCCCAGCATTTT. Residues: CASSEWDEDQPQHF.

This chain joins TRBV20-1 and TRBJ2-7, with a weak D call TRBD2 (6 bases). The CDR3 covers 14 residues. Germline V lookup: CDR1 DFQATT, CDR2 SNEGSKA (reference sequence). The V and J ends lost 5 bases and 6 bases respectively, with 20 bases between them. Here the CDR3 DNA reads TGCAGTGCTGTATGGAGGGTATCACCTCCCGAGCAGTACTTC. It yields the protein CSAVWRVSPPEQYF.

In this sample, this clonotype turned up a few times. The V call is TRBV24-1, the J call TRBJ2-5; tentative D call: TRBD1 (6 bases). This CDR3 is 15 amino acids long. V was cut by 4 bases and J by 1 base, with 12 bases left in between. CDR1 is KGHDR, CDR2 SFDVKD, per germline. CDR3 sequence reads: CATSDPDSTQETQYF. Here the CDR3 DNA reads TGTGCCACCAGTGACCCGGACAGCACCCAAGAGACCCAGTACTTC.